This T cell receptor beta chain is from a study of beta chain features in type 1 diabetes. Overall study findings and caveats: Researchers report that Type 1 diabetes patients had moderately but significantly shorter TCRB CDR3s across all four CD4+ subsets.

This clone was seen only a few times. The antigen is undetermined. All of the isolated RNA was reverse transcribed, so expressed TCRB transcripts were sequenced. Sequencing was performed with immunoSEQ multiplex PCR; in TCRdb, only in-frame clones are kept and a portion is missing. This table has a few hundred thousand clones, over 11% appearing once. Unmatched junction bases numbered 4, after V lost 5 bases and J lost 0 bases. Germline lookup yields CDR1 SEHNR and CDR2 FQNEAQ (reference sequence). The CDR3 is made up of 16 amino acids. The rearrangement joins TRBV7-9 to TRBJ2-5, with 12 bases lining up with TRBD2. The TCR was taken from a man aged 25-45 years with type 1 diabetes. Sample: naive CD4+ T cells from blood. The CDR3 DNA reads as TGTGCCAGCAGCCCGTGGACTAGCGGGAACCAAGAGACCCAGTACTTC. Residues: CASSPWTSGNQETQYF. Filled out from reference TRBV7-9 and TRBJ2-5, the complete variable domain reads DTGVSQNPRHKITKRGQNVTFRCDPISEHNRLYWYRQTLGQGPEFLTYFQNEAQLEKSRLLSDRFSAERPKGSFSTLEIQRTEQGDSAMYLCASSPWTSGNQETQYFGPGTRLLVL.